This T cell receptor beta chain was retrieved from a study of T cells expressing NK-cell markers. Study summary: All TCR beta repertoires analysed originated from sorted CD3+CD56+NKG2C+, CD3+CD56+NKG2C- and CD3+CD56-NKG2C+ T cells. Study observations and caveats: CD8+ T cells in roughly six donors included dominant NKG2C+ clonotypes at 1.0-7.0%.

This CDR3 is 16 amino acids long. CDR1 and CDR2 (germline): SQVTM, ANQGSEA. Remarks on this clonotype: Its antigen is undetermined.

Production of TCR beta cDNA relied on 5'RACE template switching with UMIs. TCRdb re-called the 5' RACE reads and shows each CDR3 protein once, DNA omitted. In all, the sample yields approximately 440,000 distinct CDR3 sequences. The clonotype was recovered from a woman in her forties or fifties in good health. The rearrangement joins TRBV29-1 to TRBJ2-3; as DNA is missing, the TRBD2 call by TCRdb cannot be tested. Material: blood T cells: a sorted CD56 or NKG2C T cell subset, CD4+ or CD8+ T cells, or bulk PBMC T cells (not recorded which). The CDR3 spells CSVEGTSGRSTDTQYF.